The rows below give T cell receptor beta chains drawn from one sample of a study of spatial heterogeneity in lung cancer. A single record per CDR3 protein comes from TCRdb applying MiXCR to the 5' RACE reads. The profile shows under 4,000 distinct CDR3 sequences, 39% of them singletons. The sample was lung tumor tissue, taken at surgery. These receptors were taken from a male donor with early-stage non-small cell lung cancer. Each CDR3 is given with its conserved first and last residue. Each record gives: CDR3 protein, CDR3 DNA, D gene, J gene, V gene, clone size. D genes are given only for firm matches. Clone size, where shown, is once, few, many, or a class for clones that have expanded.

CASGLGQGTYEQYF	TGTGCTAGTGGTTTGGGACAGGGCACCTACGAGCAGTACTTC	TRBD1	TRBJ2-7	TRBV12-5	medium-sized
CAVAFSIQETQYF	TGTGCCGTAGCCTTCAGCATCCAAGAGACCCAGTACTTC	.	TRBJ2-5	TRBV10-3	once
CAWSPQIWRVSKETQYF	TGTGCCTGGAGCCCTCAAATATGGAGAGTTAGTAAAGAGACCCAGTACTTC	.	TRBJ2-5	TRBV30	.
CASSLRGQEPQHF	TGTGCCAGCAGTTTACGAGGTCAGGAGCCCCAGCATTTT	.	TRBJ1-5	TRBV28	many
CSARDQDRVNTEAFF	TGCAGTGCTAGAGATCAAGACAGGGTGAACACTGAAGCTTTCTTT	TRBD1	TRBJ1-1	TRBV20-1	.
CASSPTSGSHNEQFF	TGTGCCAGCAGCCCCACTAGCGGGAGCCACAATGAGCAGTTCTTC	TRBD2	TRBJ2-1	TRBV6-4	medium-sized
CSVPGTEKNQPQHF	TGCAGCGTTCCCGGGACGGAGAAGAATCAGCCCCAGCATTTT	.	TRBJ1-5	TRBV29-1	.
CASKGRTLANYGYTF	TGTGCCAGCAAGGGCAGGACGTTAGCTAACTATGGCTACACCTTC	.	TRBJ1-2	TRBV2	.
CAIGREDIQYF	TGTGCCATCGGACGGGAGGACATTCAGTACTTC	TRBD2	TRBJ2-4	TRBV10-3	.
CAISESSTGRSYEQYF	TGTGCCATCAGTGAGTCGAGCACAGGGAGGTCCTACGAGCAGTACTTC	.	TRBJ2-7	TRBV10-3	.
CASSLSGTANYNEQFF	TGTGCCAGCAGCTTGAGCGGGACAGCTAACTACAATGAGCAGTTCTTC	.	TRBJ2-1	TRBV7-9	.
CASSLLGQVAGPDEQYF	TGTGCCAGCAGTTTATTAGGGCAAGTCGCAGGGCCCGACGAGCAGTACTTC	.	TRBJ2-7	TRBV27	.
CASSSGQIIAKNIQYF	TGTGCCAGCAGCTCGGGACAGATAATAGCCAAAAACATTCAGTACTTC	TRBD1	TRBJ2-4	TRBV7-3	.
CASSLGGGRAHEQYF	TGTGCCAGCAGCTTGGGTGGGGGCCGTGCCCACGAGCAGTACTTC	.	TRBJ2-7	TRBV5-4	.
CASRSIVYEQYF	TGTGCCAGCCGTTCTATAGTTTACGAGCAGTACTTC	.	TRBJ2-7	TRBV6-2/TRBV6-3	.
CSALAGGTYEQYF	TGCAGCGCACTAGCGGGGGGCACCTACGAGCAGTACTTC	TRBD2	TRBJ2-7	TRBV29-1	.
CASSYSMLSGGQKQYF	TGTGCCAGCAGTTACTCGATGCTTAGCGGGGGGCAAAAGCAGTACTTC	TRBD2	TRBJ2-7	TRBV6-5	.
CSAQAGGTDTQYF	TGCAGTGCCCAAGCGGGGGGCACAGATACGCAGTATTTT	TRBD2	TRBJ2-3	TRBV20-1	.
CASNRQDEKLFF	TGTGCCAGCAACAGACAGGACGAAAAACTGTTTTTT	.	TRBJ1-4	TRBV2	.
CASSSTGGFGETQYF	TGCGCCAGCAGCTCGACAGGGGGCTTTGGGGAGACCCAGTACTTC	TRBD1	TRBJ2-5	TRBV5-1	.
CSVEGLLGAGNEQFF	TGCAGCGTCGAAGGCTTGTTAGGCGCGGGGAATGAGCAGTTCTTC	.	TRBJ2-1	TRBV29-1	.
CASRALAGASYNEQFF	TGTGCCAGCAGGGCACTAGCGGGGGCGTCCTACAATGAGCAGTTCTTC	TRBD2	TRBJ2-1	TRBV2	medium-sized
CASSPFFGTAISGNTIYF	TGTGCCAGCAGCCCCTTTTTTGGGACAGCCATCTCTGGAAACACCATATATTTT	TRBD1	TRBJ1-3	TRBV7-6	once
CASSFTDRTGELFF	TGTGCCAGCAGCTTTACTGACAGAACCGGGGAGCTGTTTTTT	.	TRBJ2-2	TRBV11-2	.
CASSPLVAGLNEQFF	TGTGCCAGCAGTCCCCTGGTAGCGGGTCTCAATGAGCAGTTCTTC	TRBD2	TRBJ2-1	TRBV28	few